The entry below describes one T cell receptor (beta chain). TCRdb's table, derived via immunoSEQ multiplex PCR, lists solely in-frame clones and lacks some. The sample contains about 1.9 million clones, around 95% of which appear only once. The CDR3 spans 16 residues. CDR1 and CDR2 from the germline V gene are SGHVS and FQNEAQ. Trimming stripped 0 bases from V and 3 bases from J, with 12 bases between. CD45RO-negative CD8 cells positively selected for CCR7 made up the naive population, which excluded terminally differentiated effector memory CD45RA+ cells. This entry is derived from a study of shared clonotypes between healthy human individuals.

The chain joins TRBV7-8 to TRBJ2-1, with TRBD2 as a possible D gene (5 bases). This clonotype originated in a man aged 18 to 30 in good health. Some clones in this sample may be carry-over from other donors' samples. The sample consisted of naive CD8+ T cells from PBMCs. The CDR3 DNA reads TGTGCCAGCAGCTTAGCTTCCGGGATATACTACAATGAGCAGTTCTTC. Its protein is CASSLASGIYYNEQFF.